This T cell receptor beta chain derives from a study of T cell changes during pregnancy in multiple sclerosis. Data came from immunoSEQ multiplex PCR; TCRdb stores just in-frame clones and leaves some out. The sample has 55,000 to 70,000 clones, 92% seen once. Germline V lookup: CDR1 LNHDA, CDR2 SQIVND (reference sequence). The CDR3 covers 18 residues. V was trimmed by 4 bases and J by 0 bases, leaving 20 bases between them. The chain uses TRBV19 and TRBJ2-3, with D maybe TRBD1 (6 bases). The source was peripheral blood, collected in the second trimester of pregnancy. This clonotype was obtained from a female donor in good health, enrolled as a control in a pregnancy study. The CDR3 bases are TGTGCCAGTAGTAGCCCCCCCGACAGGCAAGCTAGCACAGATACGCAGTATTTT. Its protein product is CASSSPPDRQASTDTQYF.